The entry below gives a single TCR beta chain sequence along with its context. The source of the sample is a study of blood T cell repertoires in COVID-19. Background on the study: The analysed material was cDNA or gDNA that came from T cells, B-cell-depleted T cells, or PBMCs.

Assay: immunoSEQ multiplex PCR; the TCRdb copy retains only in-frame clones and omits some. The sample holds under 550,000 clones, 70% to 90% seen once. The length of the CDR3 is 17 residues. The germline V gene encodes CDR1 LGHDT and CDR2 YNNKEL (reference sequence). The V gene lost 4 bases and the J gene lost 2 bases, with 20 bases spanning the gap. The chain links TRBV3-1 (or the pseudogene TRBV3-2) to TRBJ2-5; possibly TRBD2 for D (7 bases). The material sequenced was peripheral blood. The receptor was derived from a man between 18 and 29 years old with COVID-19, enrolled during active disease. DNA for the CDR3: TGTGCCAGCAGCCTCAATAAGGGGGGGTGGGGTCAAGAGACCCAGTACTTC. It specifies CASSLNKGGWGQETQYF.